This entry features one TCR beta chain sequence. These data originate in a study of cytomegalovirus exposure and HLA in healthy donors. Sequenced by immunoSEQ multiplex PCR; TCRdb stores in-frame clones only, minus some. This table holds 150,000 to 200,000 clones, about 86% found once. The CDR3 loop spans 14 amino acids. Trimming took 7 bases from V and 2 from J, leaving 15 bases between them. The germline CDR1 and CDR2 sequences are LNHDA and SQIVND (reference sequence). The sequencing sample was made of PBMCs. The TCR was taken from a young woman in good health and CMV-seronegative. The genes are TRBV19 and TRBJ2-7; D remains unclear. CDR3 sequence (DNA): TGTGCCAGTAACCCTCAGACACCTCCCTACGAGCAGTACTTC. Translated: CASNPQTPPYEQYF.